A single T cell receptor (beta chain) is shown here with its context. Its antigen remains unknown. This CDR3 has 18 amino acids. From germline, CDR1 is MNHEY and CDR2 SVGEGT. The trim removed 2 bases at V and 2 bases at J, leaving 10 bases unmatched. The data were obtained in a study of post-analysis software for immune sequencing data. Study in general: Relapsing-remitting, secondary progressive and progressive-relapsing multiple sclerosis courses were included.

TCR beta cDNA libraries had unique molecular identifiers. Researchers reported around 510,000 cDNA molecules coming from roughly 1 to 10 million T cells. TCRdb recomputed calls from the PCR reads with MiXCR, one row per CDR3 protein. The sample gives under 200,000 distinct CDR3 sequences, 25% to 30% of which show up once; 3% to 3.5% is in the top ten. Study-level points and caveats: Relative to controls, patients with multiple sclerosis showed significantly lower normalized Chao1 diversity. When patients were compared with controls, about five TRBV segments were more frequent, TRBV5-6, TRBV5-1 and TRBV20-1 among them. Batch-mates among the samples co-clustered strongly by F measure.

The rearrangement uses TRBV6-2 or TRBV6-3 and TRBJ2-3; TRBD1 agrees at 10 bases. The TCR comes from a girl under 18 with multiple sclerosis. The sample was blood. As DNA, the CDR3 is TGTGCCAGCAGTTACACCCCAGGACAGGGGGTAGTCACAGATACGCAGTATTTT. Translating it yields CASSYTPGQGVVTDTQYF.